These 25 T cell receptor beta chains were sequenced from one sample in a study of blood T cell repertoires in COVID-19. Profiling relied on immunoSEQ multiplex PCR, and the TCRdb table lists in-frame clones only, not all of them. Of approximately 310,000 clones listed, around 90% are singletons. Material: peripheral blood. These receptors were obtained from a man over 45 with active or convalescent COVID-19.

The chain combines TRBV6-1 with TRBJ1-2; unclear D gene. The V end was cut by 2 bases, the J end by 8 bases, with 12 bases between. Germline V gives CDR1 MNHNS, CDR2 SASEGT. There are 13 residues in the CDR3. The CDR3 DNA is TGTGCCAGCAGTGAAAACGGGATGTGGGGCTACACCTTC. Its translation is CASSENGMWGYTF.

The chain uses TRBV5-4 and TRBJ2-5; D might be TRBD1 (6 bases). The CDR3 loop spans 16 amino acids. The V and J ends lost 4 bases and 2 bases respectively, with 18 bases between them. From germline, CDR1 is SGHNT and CDR2 YYREEE (reference sequence). DNA of the CDR3: TGTGCCAGCAGCAAGGACCGGGACACGCAACAAGAGACCCAGTACTTC. Its translation is CASSKDRDTQQETQYF.

The chain combines TRBV5-1 with TRBJ1-1, with D perhaps matching TRBD1 (5 bases). The CDR3 length is 15 residues. CDR1 is SGHRS and CDR2 is YFSETQ in the germline V gene. Trimming stripped 4 bases from V and 0 bases from J, with 13 bases between. The CDR3 here is CASSIIGGLNTEAFF. The CDR3 DNA reads TGCGCCAGCAGCATAATCGGGGGACTGAACACTGAAGCTTTCTTT. The full variable domain, its missing parts supplied by reference TRBV5-1 and TRBJ1-1, is KAGVTQTPRYLIKTRGQQVTLSCSPISGHRSVSWYQQTPGQGLQFLFEYFSETQRNKGNFPGRFSGRQFSNSRSEMNVSTLELGDSALYLCASSIIGGLNTEAFFGQGTRLTVV.

This rearrangement joins TRBV2 to TRBJ2-3, with TRBD1 matching over 7 bases. The V gene's germline CDR1 is SNHLY and CDR2 FYNNEI. V gave up 7 bases and J gave up 0 bases; unmatched junction bases: 10. This CDR3 has 16 residues. The CDR3 reads CASTRGPPGSTDTQYF. The CDR3 DNA is TGTGCCAGCACGAGGGGGCCGCCCGGGAGCACAGATACGCAGTATTTT.

CDR3 loop: CAISGAENTEAFF. The DNA of the CDR3 is TGTGCCATCAGTGGGGCCGAGAACACTGAAGCTTTCTTT. The chain carries TRBV10-3 and TRBJ1-1; no clear D. CDR3 length: 13 amino acids. Trimming left V 4 bases short and J 1 base short, with 7 bases between. Per germline, CDR1 ENHRY and CDR2 SYGVKD.

This clone came up once. The chain uses TRBV4-1 and TRBJ2-6, with D hard to call. The CDR3 has 14 residues. Trimming removed 1 base at V and 2 bases at J, with 3 bases between. Germline V gene lookup returns CDR1 MGHRA and CDR2 YSYEKL. CDR3 nucleotides: TGCGCCAGCAGCCAAGCTCCTGGGGCCAACGTCCTGACTTTC. It yields the protein CASSQAPGANVLTF.

This chain joins TRBV28 and TRBJ1-4, with TRBD1 as a possible D gene (6 bases). Trimming took off 4 bases at V and 5 bases at J, with 14 bases between the two ends. The V gene's germline CDR1 is MDHEN and CDR2 SYDVKM. CDR3 length equals 15 residues. CDR3 DNA sequence: TGTGCCAGCAGTTCAACAGGGCTGGTGAATGAAAAACTGTTTTTT. Its protein product is CASSSTGLVNEKLFF.

V usage is TRBV25-1 and J usage is TRBJ1-2; unclear D gene. Trimming stripped 5 bases from V and 4 bases from J, with 11 bases between. Per germline, CDR1 MGHDK and CDR2 SYGVNS. CDR3 length equals 13 residues. The CDR3 spells CASSPSHGYGYTF. DNA of the CDR3: TGTGCCAGCAGTCCGAGTCATGGCTATGGCTACACCTTC.

The chain employs TRBV10-1 and TRBJ2-1; 13 positions match TRBD2. Germline lookup yields CDR1 WNHNN and CDR2 SYGVQD (reference sequence). With 4 bases clipped from V and 0 bases from J, the junction kept 6 bases outside the gene matches. The CDR3 sequence is 18 residues long. The chain's CDR3 is CASSGQTSGRFSYNEQFF. DNA for the CDR3: TGCGCCAGCAGTGGGCAGACTAGCGGGAGGTTCTCCTACAATGAGCAGTTCTTC.

The J gene is TRBJ2-3, the V gene TRBV7-2; D possibly corresponds to TRBD2 (5 bases). Trimming removed 1 base at V and 5 bases at J, with 16 bases between. Germline V gene data show CDR1 as SGHTA and CDR2 as FQGNSA. This CDR3 comprises 16 residues. Written as DNA, the CDR3 is TGTGCCAGCAGCTTAGGAACGGGGAGCTCGGGAGATACGCAGTATTTT. The encoded protein is CASSLGTGSSGDTQYF.

DNA of the CDR3: TGTGCTTCGGGTCATGGGAACACTGAAGCTTTCTTT. Its protein product is CASGHGNTEAFF. V gene TRBV30 combines with J gene TRBJ1-1; D unresolved. There are 12 residues in the CDR3. Germline V lookup: CDR1 GTSNPN, CDR2 SVGIG (reference sequence).

This chain uses TRBV18 with TRBJ1-3, with no clear D. Per germline, CDR1 KGHSH and CDR2 LQKENI. The CDR3 extends over 17 amino acids. Trimming removed 3 bases at V and 0 bases at J, with 15 bases between. Here the CDR3 reads CASSPYVGLYSGNTIYF. The CDR3 DNA is TGTGCCAGCTCACCTTATGTTGGCTTGTACTCTGGAAACACCATATATTTT.

This clone was recorded a few times. V gene TRBV7-2 combines with J gene TRBJ2-5; D is perhaps TRBD2 (7 bases). The CDR3 is made up of 16 amino acids. V gave up 0 bases and J gave up 1 base, with 12 bases separating them. The germline V gene encodes CDR1 SGHTA and CDR2 FQGNSA. CDR3 DNA: TGTGCCAGCAGCTTAGCAGGGGGGGTCTTCCAAGAGACCCAGTACTTC. Translation: CASSLAGGVFQETQYF.

This clone was counted a few times. The rearrangement links TRBV11-2 to TRBJ1-3; D is unclear. CDR3 length: 15 amino acids. Trimming removed 2 bases at V and 0 bases at J, with 8 bases between. CDR1 SGHAT and CDR2 FQNNGV come from the germline V gene. The DNA for the CDR3 is TGTGCCAGCAGCTTACAGGTTTCCTCTGGAAACACCATATATTTT. It encodes CASSLQVSSGNTIYF.

This sequence joins TRBV7-3 and TRBJ2-2; 10 bases line up with TRBD1. J was trimmed by 7 bases and V by 5 bases; bases with no gene match: 4. The length of the CDR3 is 14 residues. Germline V gene lookup returns CDR1 SGHTA and CDR2 FQGTGA. The CDR3 region has the DNA TGTGCCAGCAGCCGACAGGGGGCTCTCGGGGAGCTGTTTTTT. Translated: CASSRQGALGELFF. The full variable domain, completed using reference TRBV7-3 and TRBJ2-2, is GAGVSQTPSNKVTEKGKYVELRCDPISGHTALYWYRQSLGQGPEFLIYFQGTGAADDSGLPNDRFFAVRPEGSVSTLKIQRTERGDSAVYLCASSRQGALGELFFGEGSRLTVL.

The V call is TRBV28, the J call TRBJ1-5; D is unclear. The CDR3 loop spans 15 amino acids. V lost 2 bases and J lost 6, with 14 bases in between. Germline assignment: CDR1 MDHEN and CDR2 SYDVKM. CDR3 in amino acids: CASSLGIGSAQPQHF. DNA for the CDR3: TGTGCCAGCAGTTTAGGTATCGGTTCTGCTCAGCCCCAGCATTTT.

V usage is TRBV9 and J usage is TRBJ1-2, with D maybe TRBD1 (6 bases). The germline CDR1 and CDR2 sequences are SGDLS and YYNGEE. The V end lost 0 bases, the J end lost 4 bases, and 7 bases lay between the germline ends. The CDR3 consists of 13 residues. The CDR3 region is CASSVEGGYGYTF. The CDR3 DNA reads TGTGCCAGCAGCGTAGAAGGGGGCTATGGCTACACCTTC.

This chain uses TRBV7-9 with TRBJ2-3; D remains ambiguous. CDR1 is SEHNR and CDR2 is FQNEAQ in the germline V gene (reference sequence). V was cut by 1 base and J by 2 bases, with 7 bases left in between. The CDR3 sequence is 14 residues long. CDR3 residues: CASSLGSPTDTQYF. CDR3 DNA sequence: TGTGCCAGCAGCTTAGGCAGTCCCACAGATACGCAGTATTTT.

CDR3 protein: CASSGAGTAKETQYF. The CDR3 DNA is TGTGCCAGCAGCGGCGCCGGGACAGCAAAAGAGACCCAGTACTTC. V gene TRBV5-4 combines with J gene TRBJ2-5, with 7 positions matching TRBD1. This CDR3 has 15 residues. V lost 4 bases, J lost 3 bases, and 9 bases stayed unmatched. Germline CDR1 SGHNT, CDR2 YYREEE (reference sequence).

V usage is TRBV4-3 and J usage is TRBJ1-4, with TRBD1 as a possible D gene (5 bases). The germline V and J ends were trimmed by 1 base and 8 bases, with 11 bases remaining between them. Per the germline V gene, CDR1 is LGHNA and CDR2 is YSLEER. This CDR3 contains 14 residues. The CDR3: CASSQVRGGEKLFF. DNA for the CDR3: TGCGCCAGCAGCCAAGTAAGGGGTGGAGAAAAACTGTTTTTT.

This chain connects TRBV24-1 to TRBJ2-1; D is perhaps TRBD2 (5 bases). This CDR3 is built from 15 residues. The V gene lost 1 base and the J gene lost 11 bases, with 17 bases spanning the gap. The V gene's germline CDR1 is KGHDR and CDR2 SFDVKD. The CDR3 DNA reads TGTGCCACCAGTGATTTTGAGGGTGTCGGGGATCAGCAGTTCTTC. Translation: CATSDFEGVGDQQFF.

The chain couples TRBV27 to TRBJ2-3, with TRBD2 matching over 9 bases. V gave up 0 bases and J gave up 0 bases; unmatched junction bases: 7. The CDR3 spans 18 residues. CDR1 and CDR2 from the germline V gene are MNHEY and SMNVEV (reference sequence). Here the CDR3 reads CASSLSQRGAVSTDTQYF. DNA of the CDR3: TGTGCCAGCAGTTTATCACAGCGGGGGGCCGTAAGCACAGATACGCAGTATTTT.

V usage is TRBV19 and J usage is TRBJ2-2; D gene ambiguous. The V and J ends lost 1 base and 0 bases respectively, with 3 bases between them. The CDR3 length is 14 residues. The V gene's germline CDR1 is LNHDA and CDR2 SQIVND (reference sequence). The CDR3 coding sequence is TGTGCCAGTAGTATAGGGCCGAACACCGGGGAGCTGTTTTTT. Protein product: CASSIGPNTGELFF.

This chain links TRBV30 with TRBJ2-7; D is unclear. The V gene's germline CDR1 is GTSNPN and CDR2 SVGIG (reference sequence). The CDR3 length is 12 residues. V lost 2 bases and J lost 4, with 9 bases in between. CDR3 coding DNA: TGTGCCTGGAGTTTGCTATCATACGAGCAGTACTTC. The encoded protein is CAWSLLSYEQYF.

This rearrangement joins TRBV29-1 to TRBJ2-7; 12 bases map to TRBD2. CDR1 is SQVTM, CDR2 ANQGSEA, per germline. This CDR3 contains 13 residues. The J segment lost 7 bases and the V segment lost 6 bases, leaving 7 bases of the junction unmatched. The CDR3 here is CSVLGLAGGEQYF. CDR3 coding DNA: TGCAGCGTGCTGGGACTAGCGGGTGGAGAGCAGTACTTC.